Described below is a single T cell receptor beta chain sequence and its context. These data belong to a study of control samples from healthy donors and cancer patients. Clones were sequenced by immunoSEQ multiplex PCR, and TCRdb holds only the in-frame ones, with some missing. In the table there are roughly 95,000 clones, roughly nine tenths of which are singletons. Trimming pared 0 bases from V and 4 bases from J, leaving 9 bases between. Germline-derived CDR1 and CDR2 are LNHDA and SQIVND (reference sequence). This CDR3 is built from 14 residues. The source of this sequence is a woman aged 30 to 39 in good health. The chain uses TRBV19 and TRBJ1-1; no reliable D call. Source material: blood. The CDR3 spells CASSIDRGRTEAFF. Here the CDR3 DNA reads TGTGCCAGTAGTATAGATCGGGGTCGCACTGAAGCTTTCTTT.